This T cell receptor (beta chain) was recorded in a study of OX40 agonist ivuxolimab in advanced cancers. Turning to the study itself: The group had a mean age of approximately 60 years, ranged from roughly 23 to 79, and was around 86% male. A history of anti-PD-1, anti-PD-L1 or anti-CTLA-4 therapy was acceptable, and approximately 40% had some.

Sequenced by immunoSEQ multiplex PCR; TCRdb stores in-frame clones only, minus some. Of about 38,000 clones listed, 60% to 85% are singletons. Germline V gene sequence: CDR1 KGHSH, CDR2 LQKENI. V was trimmed by 4 bases and J by 1 base, leaving 13 bases between them. The CDR3 has 15 amino acids. This specimen was CD4+ or CD8+ T cells sorted from blood, taken in a trial of the OX40 agonist ivuxolimab. The clonotype was recovered from an adult with an advanced solid tumor such as melanoma, head and neck, liver or kidney cancer. This chain connects TRBV18 to TRBJ2-5; D not resolved. CDR3 sequence: CASSLLSGFQETQYF. The CDR3 bases are TGTGCCAGCTCACTGCTTTCCGGGTTCCAAGAGACCCAGTACTTC.